A selection of T cell receptor beta chains follows, all from one sample in a study of monozygotic twins with inflammatory bowel disease. TCRdb re-called the 5' RACE reads and catalogs CDR3 proteins one per entry, DNA excluded. The sample holds about 380,000 distinct CDR3 sequences. The sample consisted of blood. The source of these receptors is a human donor with ulcerative colitis or Crohn's disease, or a healthy co-twin of an affected twin (not recorded which). Each CDR3 is given with its conserved first and last residue.

TRBJ2-7 | TRBV4-1 | CASSQDHRTSGGYEQYF
TRBJ1-1 | TRBV7-2 | CASSLGSIMNTEAFF
TRBJ1-4 | TRBV5-4 | CASSLLKDSGEKLFF
TRBJ2-2 | TRBV5-1 | CASSFRDTNTGELFF
TRBJ2-2 | TRBV5-1 | CASSHNRDTGELFF
TRBJ2-3 | TRBV4-2 | CASSQDPSLAADTQYF
TRBJ1-5 | TRBV7-2 | CASSLSYNQPQHF
TRBJ2-1 | TRBV10-3 | CAISDPRDRVDNEQFF
TRBJ1-5 | TRBV19 | CASSYRQGGNQPQHF
TRBJ2-7 | TRBV18 | CASSPRLPGLAGGSYEQYF
TRBJ2-2 | TRBV11-3 | CASSPHTGGILFF
TRBJ2-7 | TRBV11-2 | CASSFGERSYEQYF
TRBJ2-7 | TRBV6-2/TRBV6-3 | CASTQGGLLSYEQYF
TRBJ1-2 | TRBV5-1 | CASSSSQGEIGYTF
TRBJ2-2 | TRBV10-3 | CAIRGHVEVGELFF
TRBJ2-2 | TRBV5-1 | CASKRTSNTGELFF
TRBJ2-1 | TRBV29-1 | CSVAPGPNSDEQFF
TRBJ2-1 | TRBV20-1 | CSASHLREFMSGEQFF
TRBJ1-2 | TRBV4-3 | CASSQGTGGAHHGYTF
TRBJ2-1 | TRBV2 | CASATLYNEQFF
TRBJ2-1 | TRBV5-1 | CASSEGLLNEQFF
TRBJ1-1 | TRBV19 | CASSMGGAAEAFF
TRBJ2-2 | TRBV3-1 | CASSQDLDTNTGELFF
TRBJ2-1 | TRBV7-9 | CASSQKAGGSSYNEQFF
TRBJ2-2 | TRBV27 | CASRGRTGLLFTGELFF
TRBJ2-7 | TRBV20-1 | CSALRDIAYEQYF
TRBJ2-5 | TRBV4-2 | CASSHAIVGGTETQYF
TRBJ1-3 | TRBV20-1 | CSARDRTGPGNTIYF
TRBJ2-3 | TRBV7-2 | CASSLDLAGAGDTQYF
TRBJ2-5 | TRBV6-1 | CASSQWGVGGGGHQETQYF
TRBJ1-2 | TRBV5-1 | CASSLEKGAYGYTF
TRBJ2-5 | TRBV7-9 | CASSLALGREETQYF
TRBJ1-2 | TRBV5-1 | CASSSIGGGPPHGYTF
TRBJ2-3 | TRBV29-1 | CSVERGLDTQYF
TRBJ2-7 | TRBV11-2 | CASSLKRTETREQYF
TRBJ2-1 | TRBV7-2 | CASSLARGSDEQFF
TRBJ2-1 | TRBV7-3 | CASSLTGVARGNNEQFF
TRBJ2-3 | TRBV18 | CASSPQGTRDTQYF
TRBJ1-5 | TRBV18 | CASSPGQGRQPQHF
TRBJ2-5 | TRBV7-3 | CASSPDSVTLETQYF
TRBJ2-5 | TRBV4-1 | CASSQEWGRGGRQETQYF
TRBJ2-5 | TRBV29-1 | CSVEDPHWDSPPETQYF
TRBJ2-2 | TRBV7-3 | CASSVSRPGELFF
TRBJ1-5 | TRBV12-3/TRBV12-4 | CASSADSPIQPQHF
TRBJ2-5 | TRBV12-3/TRBV12-4 | CASSSGTGELKTQYF
TRBJ2-7 | TRBV6-1 | CASSLLGTQGSYEQYF
TRBJ1-6 | TRBV4-3 | CASSQDLDTYNSPLHF
TRBJ2-1 | TRBV7-2 | CASSPQLGYSYNEQFF
TRBJ1-4 | TRBV27 | CASSLREGEKLFF
TRBJ2-7 | TRBV7-2 | CASSQTSGPPYEQYF